The rows below give T cell receptor beta chains drawn from one sample of a study of CD8 T cells in ankylosing spondylitis. TCRdb used MiXCR to reprocess the 5' RACE reads, holding one entry per CDR3 protein. The sample comprises about 300,000 distinct CDR3 sequences, roughly 10% of which are singletons, and around 8.4% rests with the top ten. Source material: blood, either unsorted or a sorted T cell fraction (not recorded which). The source of these receptors is a female donor with ankylosing spondylitis or in good health (not recorded which). CDR3s include the opening cysteine and the closing phenylalanine or tryptophan. D genes are given only for firm matches. Clone size appears in some rows only: once, few, many, or a class for an expanded clone.

abundance	d_gene	v_gene	j_gene	CDR3aa	CDR3nt
many	TRBD2	TRBV12-3/TRBV12-4	TRBJ2-3	CASLLAGGPNTQYF	TGTGCCAGCCTCCTAGCGGGGGGGCCAAATACGCAGTATTTT
-	-	TRBV20-1	TRBJ2-7	CSARGTGIIMVYEQYF	TGCAGTGCTAGAGGGACCGGGATCATAATGGTCTACGAGCAGTACTTC
many	-	TRBV20-1	TRBJ2-1	CSARAGFYNEQFF	TGCAGTGCTAGAGCGGGGTTTTACAATGAGCAGTTCTTC
few	TRBD1	TRBV19	TRBJ2-1	CASSPPGQGAGEQFF	TGTGCCAGTAGTCCGCCGGGACAGGGGGCGGGTGAGCAGTTCTTC
few	-	TRBV4-3	TRBJ2-6	CASSQEDGANVLTF	TGCGCCAGCAGCCAAGAGGATGGGGCCAACGTCCTGACTTTC
-	-	TRBV19	TRBJ2-3	CATSRPTDTQYF	TGTGCCACGAGTAGACCCACAGATACGCAGTATTTT
many	TRBD1	TRBV20-1	TRBJ1-5	CSARKQGDQPQHF	TGCAGTGCTAGAAAACAGGGGGATCAGCCCCAGCATTTT
many	-	TRBV29-1	TRBJ2-7	CSVFRGYEQYF	TGCAGCGTTTTTAGGGGATACGAGCAGTACTTC
many	-	TRBV5-1	TRBJ2-6	CASSLEGTGANVLTF	TGCGCCAGCAGCTTGGAGGGGACCGGGGCCAACGTCCTGACTTTC
many	-	TRBV5-1	TRBJ1-1	CASSLDRGMNTEAFF	TGCGCCAGCAGCTTGGACCGGGGTATGAACACTGAAGCTTTCTTT
-	-	TRBV9	TRBJ1-1	CACSVAVNTEAFF	TGTGCCTGCAGCGTGGCTGTGAACACTGAAGCTTTCTTT
many	-	TRBV15	TRBJ2-6	CATTPRPSGANVLTF	TGTGCCACCACCCCTCGGCCCTCTGGGGCCAACGTCCTGACTTTC
-	-	TRBV18	TRBJ2-5	CASSPPGGLETQYF	TGTGCCAGCTCACCACCAGGAGGGTTGGAGACCCAGTACTTC
many	-	TRBV20-1	TRBJ2-6	CSARDGGSGANVLTF	TGCAGTGCTAGAGATGGAGGCTCTGGGGCCAACGTCCTGACTTTC
many	-	TRBV20-1	TRBJ2-7	CSAAGTPPSYEQYF	TGCAGTGCGGCCGGGACTCCGCCTTCCTACGAGCAGTACTTC
-	-	TRBV30	TRBJ2-7	CAWSVESEQYF	TGTGCCTGGAGTGTCGAGAGCGAGCAGTACTTC
many	-	TRBV2	TRBJ1-6	CASSPGENLPLHF	TGTGCCAGCAGTCCGGGAGAGAATTTACCCCTCCACTTT
few	-	TRBV27	TRBJ1-2	CASTELGAKDGDTF	TGTGCCAGCACAGAGCTGGGGGCGAAGGATGGCGACACCTTC
many	TRBD1	TRBV20-1	TRBJ2-1	CSAKFQPGQRNNEQFF	TGCAGTGCCAAATTCCAACCGGGACAGAGAAACAATGAGCAGTTCTTC
-	TRBD1	TRBV28	TRBJ1-5	CASSPLTGQSNQPQHF	TGTGCCAGCAGTCCTCTGACAGGGCAAAGCAATCAGCCCCAGCATTTT
few	-	TRBV6-2/TRBV6-3	TRBJ2-5	CASSVQGRETQYF	TGTGCCAGCAGTGTACAAGGGCGAGAGACCCAGTACTTC
-	-	TRBV7-8	TRBJ2-7	CASSSNQGLEQYF	TGTGCCAGCAGTTCAAACCAGGGGCTCGAGCAGTACTTC
many	-	TRBV20-1	TRBJ1-1	CSAFTGRSNTEAFF	TGCAGTGCCTTTACGGGACGGTCGAACACTGAAGCTTTCTTT
many	TRBD1	TRBV20-1	TRBJ2-1	CSASPDRGNNEQFF	TGCAGTGCTAGCCCGGACAGGGGGAACAATGAGCAGTTCTTC
few	TRBD2	TRBV29-1	TRBJ2-5	CSVVGGDSADGETQYF	TGCAGCGTTGTGGGGGGGGATTCTGCGGACGGAGAGACCCAGTACTTC
many	-	TRBV5-1	TRBJ1-3	CASGQSDGNTIYF	TGCGCCAGCGGACAGTCTGATGGAAACACCATATATTTT
many	-	TRBV20-1	TRBJ1-4	CSAAHRVAEKLFF	TGCAGTGCTGCCCACAGGGTGGCTGAAAAACTGTTTTTT
-	TRBD2	TRBV11-2	TRBJ2-2	CASSLAAVAGVPGELFF	TGTGCCAGCAGCTTAGCCGCCGTAGCGGGAGTCCCCGGGGAGCTGTTTTTT
many	TRBD2	TRBV20-1	TRBJ2-1	CSAPGLAGLGREQFF	TGCAGTGCACCTGGACTAGCGGGACTGGGGAGGGAGCAGTTCTTC
many	-	TRBV29-1	TRBJ2-1	CSVAGLWRGPYNEQFF	TGCAGCGTTGCTGGGCTTTGGCGGGGGCCGTACAATGAGCAGTTCTTC
many	-	TRBV5-1	TRBJ1-4	CASSSGRTNEKLFF	TGCGCCAGCAGCTCCGGGAGGACTAATGAAAAACTGTTTTTT
many	TRBD1	TRBV27	TRBJ1-1	CASRKQGPTEAFF	TGTGCCAGCCGGAAACAGGGGCCCACTGAAGCTTTCTTT
many	-	TRBV2	TRBJ1-1	CASSDWTAFF	TGTGCCAGCAGTGATTGGACGGCTTTCTTT
-	TRBD2	TRBV11-2	TRBJ2-5	CASSLSPLNTGLDEETQYF	TGTGCCAGCAGCTTATCCCCCCTGAATACGGGACTAGACGAAGAGACCCAGTACTTC
many	TRBD2	TRBV4-1	TRBJ2-7	CASSRGGTLYDEQYF	TGCGCCAGCAGCCGCGGGGGGACCCTATACGACGAGCAGTACTTC
many	TRBD1	TRBV15	TRBJ1-5	CATSRDDFGTGGLNF	TGTGCCACCAGCAGAGATGACTTCGGGACAGGGGGTTTGAATTTT
many	-	TRBV20-1	TRBJ2-6	CSVSSGANVLTF	TGCAGTGTCAGCTCTGGGGCCAACGTCCTGACTTTC
many	-	TRBV12-3/TRBV12-4	TRBJ2-2	CASSFSPGTTGELFF	TGTGCCAGCAGTTTCTCCCCAGGGACGACCGGGGAGCTGTTTTTT
many	TRBD1	TRBV5-1	TRBJ2-1	CASRSTGGKNEQFF	TGCGCCAGCAGATCGACAGGGGGTAAAAATGAGCAGTTCTTC
few	-	TRBV11-2	TRBJ2-7	CASSIAGMQDPYEQYF	TGTGCCAGCAGCATAGCCGGCATGCAGGATCCCTACGAGCAGTACTTC
many	TRBD1	TRBV6-1	TRBJ2-1	CASTPLPPGQGGHEQFF	TGTGCCAGCACTCCCCTACCGCCGGGACAGGGGGGCCATGAGCAGTTCTTC
few	-	TRBV5-1	TRBJ2-3	CASSLLRGSPDTQYF	TGCGCCAGCAGCTTGCTTAGGGGCAGTCCAGATACGCAGTATTTT
few	-	TRBV12-3/TRBV12-4	TRBJ1-6	CASSLARASSPLHF	TGTGCCAGCAGTTTAGCCAGGGCTTCTTCACCCCTCCACTTT
many	-	TRBV7-9	TRBJ1-2	CASSLDLGGYTF	TGTGCCAGCAGCCTGGACCTGGGAGGCTACACCTTC
many	TRBD1	TRBV5-1	TRBJ1-4	CASSSTGTVNEKLFF	TGCGCCAGCAGCTCGACAGGGACAGTTAATGAAAAACTGTTTTTT
many	-	TRBV4-3	TRBJ1-6	CASSQELSSYNSPLHF	TGCGCCAGCAGCCAAGAGCTGAGCTCCTATAATTCACCCCTCCACTTT
many	TRBD1	TRBV5-1	TRBJ1-1	CASSLLPTGENTEAFF	TGCGCCAGCAGCTTGCTACCGACAGGGGAGAACACTGAAGCTTTCTTT
-	TRBD1	TRBV20-1	TRBJ2-5	CSAKPFEGARETQYF	TGCAGTGCCAAACCATTCGAGGGGGCGCGGGAGACCCAGTACTTC
many	-	TRBV29-1	TRBJ2-2	CSVEGPTGELFF	TGCAGCGTTGAAGGTCCCACCGGGGAGCTGTTTTTT
-	-	TRBV5-1	TRBJ2-1	CASSLAGRGGSSYNEQFF	TGCGCCAGCAGCTTGGCGGGACGGGGCGGCTCCTCCTACAATGAGCAGTTCTTC
-	TRBD2	TRBV7-2	TRBJ2-7	CASSFPGLADPYEQYF	TGTGCCAGCAGCTTTCCGGGACTAGCGGACCCCTACGAGCAGTACTTC
few	-	TRBV6-2/TRBV6-3	TRBJ2-7	CASSFRRASATAYEQYF	TGTGCCAGCAGTTTCAGACGTGCGTCGGCCACCGCCTACGAGCAGTACTTC
many	TRBD2	TRBV6-1	TRBJ2-1	CASTPGLAAYNEQFF	TGTGCCAGCACCCCAGGACTAGCGGCGTACAATGAGCAGTTCTTC
-	TRBD2	TRBV7-2	TRBJ2-2	CASSRSGALELFF	TGTGCCAGCAGCCGGAGCGGGGCCCTGGAGCTGTTTTTT
-	-	TRBV25-1	TRBJ1-2	CASSDSGTVNYGYTF	TGTGCCAGCAGTGATAGCGGGACGGTGAACTATGGCTACACCTTC